This T cell receptor (beta chain) was sequenced for a study of cytomegalovirus exposure and HLA in healthy donors. Study information: From HLA-typed donors, an early data release held 70 million to 100 million unique TCRs.

Germline CDR1 reads SGHKS; CDR2 reads YYEKEE (reference sequence). Germline trimming cut 4 bases from V and 0 bases from J; bases unmatched to any gene: 10. The CDR3 runs to 16 residues. Study results and caveats: In a later analysis, TCR beta V- and J-gene trimming was associated with a missense DCLRE1C variant. Links to common viral pathogens appeared, in a later analysis, for several of the most significant clusters. The productive fraction for most TCR beta V segments was about 90% or about 30% in an earlier analysis.

This clone was counted only a few times. Antigen: not known. PCR involved 60 Vbeta and 13 Jbeta primers. Some clones are missing from TCRdb's copy, which holds only in-frame ones; the method was immunoSEQ multiplex PCR. Found here are roughly 150,000 clones, about 72% of them singletons; the top ten hold roughly 2.1%. Sequences were obtained from PBMCs. The chain links TRBV5-5 to TRBJ2-7; 7 bases match TRBD2. The clonotype comes from a man aged 40-50 years in good health and CMV-seronegative. The CDR3 coding sequence is TGTGCCAGCAGCCGAAATATAGCGGGCCCCTCCTACGAGCAGTACTTC. Encoded protein: CASSRNIAGPSYEQYF.